Given below is one T cell receptor beta chain in context. What it binds is unknown. The sample originates from a study of response to subunit inactivated influenza vaccine. TCRdb reprocessed the RT-PCR reads via MiXCR and lists one record per CDR3 protein. The sample carries some 300,000 distinct CDR3 sequences, 20% to 25% recorded once. Study results and limitations: It was the authors' suggestion that each seasonal influenza vaccination recruits few new T cells.

The germline V gene encodes CDR1 MNHEY and CDR2 SMNVEV (reference sequence). Unmatched junction bases numbered 8, after V lost 5 bases and J lost 8 bases. The CDR3 is 15 amino acids. The sequencing here drew on PBMCs from blood, taken around 22 months after vaccination. This rearrangement joins TRBV27 to TRBJ2-1; 11 nucleotides align to TRBD1. The receptor comes from a man between 50 and 69 years old who received an inactivated influenza vaccine. The CDR3: CASSVGTGGNYEQFF. The CDR3 DNA is TGTGCCAGCAGTGTAGGGACAGGGGGTAACTATGAGCAGTTCTTC.